Shown below are 3 T cell receptor beta chains from a single sample sequenced in a study of OX40 agonist ivuxolimab in advanced cancers. TCRdb's table, derived via immunoSEQ multiplex PCR, lists solely in-frame clones and lacks some. The sample records some 65,000 clones, roughly 87% being singletons. The source was CD4+ or CD8+ T cells sorted from blood, collected in a trial of the OX40 agonist ivuxolimab. The receptors were gathered from an adult with an advanced solid tumor such as melanoma, head and neck, liver or kidney cancer.

V gene TRBV6-1 combines with J gene TRBJ2-2; perhaps TRBD1 as D (5 bases). The germline CDR1 and CDR2 sequences are MNHNS and SASEGT. This CDR3 region has 14 residues. The V end lost 6 bases, the J end lost 3 bases, and 11 bases lay between the germline ends. CDR3 DNA sequence: TGTGCCAGCAGGCAGGGTAGGGACACCGGGGAGCTGTTTTTT. It translates to CASRQGRDTGELFF.

V gene TRBV19 combines with J gene TRBJ2-7; a weak D match, TRBD1 (6 bases). Trimming took off 5 bases at V and 2 bases at J, with 16 bases between the two ends. CDR3 size: 15 residues. Germline assignment: CDR1 LNHDA and CDR2 SQIVND (reference sequence). This chain's CDR3 is CASSHPGTPPYEQYF. For the CDR3, the DNA is TGTGCCAGTAGTCACCCCGGGACACCTCCCTACGAGCAGTACTTC.

The CDR3 region has the DNA TGTGCCAGTAGCGGACTAGCGGGGGACAATGAGCAGTTCTTC. It codes for CASSGLAGDNEQFF. J is TRBJ2-1 and V is TRBV19; TRBD2 aligns across 13 bases. CDR1 is LNHDA, CDR2 SQIVND, per germline (reference sequence). This CDR3 is 14 amino acids long. J lost 5 bases, V lost 6 bases, and 1 base had no gene match.